The 14 T cell receptor beta chains given below trace back to one sample, sequenced in a study of cytomegalovirus exposure and HLA in healthy donors. PCR employed 60 Vbeta and 13 Jbeta primers. Sequencing was performed with immunoSEQ multiplex PCR; in TCRdb, only in-frame clones are kept and a portion is missing. The data contain about 55,000 clones, 70% to 85% of them singletons. The sample comprised PBMCs. The receptors were gathered from a man aged 25 to 40 in good health and CMV-seronegative.

This clone was seen only a few times. This chain connects TRBV23-1 to TRBJ2-3; 7 bases agree with TRBD1. TRBV23-1 is placed among ORFs of uncertain function. CDR3 length: 16 residues. The trim removed 2 bases at V and 4 bases at J, leaving 9 bases unmatched. CDR3 in DNA: TGCGCCAGCAGTCAACTCTACAGGGGAAGGGCAGATACGCAGTATTTT. It specifies CASSQLYRGRADTQYF.

This chain uses TRBV7-9 with TRBJ2-7, with 7 bases lining up with TRBD1. The CDR3 extends over 17 amino acids. The germline CDR1 and CDR2 sequences are SEHNR and FQNEAQ (reference sequence). Trimming took 5 bases from V and 2 from J; bases not matched to a gene: 15. DNA of the CDR3: TGTGCCAGCAGCCCTACAGGGGCAGGCCATAAGACCTACGAGCAGTACTTC. Translated: CASSPTGAGHKTYEQYF.

The CDR3, as DNA: TGTGCCAGCAGGTCAGGGTACACTGAAGCTTTCTTT. It is translated as CASRSGYTEAFF. The chain combines TRBV28 with TRBJ1-1; D might be TRBD1 (5 bases). The V gene lost 6 bases and the J gene lost 3 bases, with 8 bases spanning the gap. The CDR3 consists of 12 residues. Germline V lookup: CDR1 MDHEN, CDR2 SYDVKM.

This sequence joins TRBV7-2 and TRBJ2-1; TRBD2 matches 9 bases. The CDR3 runs 17 residues. Germline V gene lookup returns CDR1 SGHTA and CDR2 FQGNSA. The trim removed 4 bases at V and 6 bases at J, leaving 13 bases unmatched. The chain's CDR3 is CASSSRAGGPGSNEQFF. CDR3 sequence (DNA): TGTGCCAGCAGCTCAAGAGCGGGGGGCCCGGGTAGCAATGAGCAGTTCTTC.

This chain joins TRBV7-2 and TRBJ1-5; a possible D gene is TRBD1 (6 bases). This CDR3 has 16 amino acids. The V end was cut by 4 bases, the J end by 0 bases, with 13 bases between. Germline-derived CDR1 and CDR2 are SGHTA and FQGNSA. Here the CDR3 DNA reads TGTGCCAGCAGCTCGGTACAGGGTCGTAGCAATCAGCCCCAGCATTTT. It translates to CASSSVQGRSNQPQHF. Using reference TRBV7-2 and TRBJ1-5 for the parts outside the CDR3, the full variable domain is GAGVSQSPSNKVTEKGKDVELRCDPISGHTALYWYRQSLGQGLEFLIYFQGNSAPDKSGLPSDRFSAERTGGSVSTLTIQRTQQEDSAVYLCASSSVQGRSNQPQHFGDGTRLSIL.

V usage is TRBV2 and J usage is TRBJ2-1; D is perhaps TRBD2 (6 bases). The CDR3 is 15 residues long. Germline V gives CDR1 SNHLY, CDR2 FYNNEI. V lost 6 bases to trimming and J lost 8 bases, with 20 bases between them. CDR3 loop: CASRGSFGTLDEQFF. The DNA of the CDR3 is TGTGCCAGCAGGGGGTCGTTCGGGACTCTGGATGAGCAGTTCTTC.

The CDR3 loop is CASSPRTGFYNEQFF. CDR3 sequence (DNA): TGTGCCAGCAGTCCCCGGACAGGGTTTTACAATGAGCAGTTCTTC. This chain joins TRBV6-5 and TRBJ2-1, with 8 nucleotides matching TRBD1. Germline lookup yields CDR1 MNHEY and CDR2 SVGAGI. The junction had 7 bases not matched to a gene; V was cut back by 5 bases and J by 4 bases. The CDR3 consists of 15 residues.

This clone was seen more than once but under ten times. J is TRBJ1-1 and V is TRBV7-9; D may be TRBD1 (5 bases). Germline assignment: CDR1 SEHNR and CDR2 FQNEAQ (reference sequence). V shed 1 base and J shed 5 bases, with 14 bases lying between them. This CDR3 is 15 amino acids long. The CDR3 sequence: CASSLGSQGGTEAFF. CDR3 nucleotides: TGTGCCAGCAGCTTAGGTAGTCAGGGAGGGACTGAAGCTTTCTTT.

This clone was counted a single time. This chain connects TRBV10-3 to TRBJ2-7, with 8 positions matching TRBD1. Germline-derived CDR1 and CDR2 are ENHRY and SYGVKD. Germline trimming cut 7 bases from V and 3 bases from J; bases unmatched to any gene: 5. This CDR3 region has 13 residues. CDR3: CAITRGQDYEQYF. CDR3 bases: TGTGCCATCACCCGGGGACAGGACTACGAGCAGTACTTC.

This clone was observed a single time. This chain links TRBV6-5 with TRBJ1-2; TRBD1 matches 7 bases. CDR1 MNHEY and CDR2 SVGAGI come from the germline V gene. This CDR3 is 16 amino acids long. V was pared by 4 bases and J by 1 base, with 9 bases of the junction left unmatched. The CDR3 sequence: CASSSRPGQNNYGYTF. For the CDR3, the DNA is TGTGCCAGCAGTTCGCGGCCGGGACAGAATAACTATGGCTACACCTTC.

This chain links TRBV19 with TRBJ2-1, with 9 nucleotides matching TRBD2. In germline, CDR1 is LNHDA, CDR2 SQIVND (reference sequence). The CDR3 consists of 14 residues. Trimming removed 1 base from V and 5 bases from J; junction bases left unmatched: 0. In DNA form, the CDR3 reads TGTGCCAGTAGTATAGGACTAGCGGACAATGAGCAGTTCTTC. Residues: CASSIGLADNEQFF.

This sequence joins TRBV19 and TRBJ2-6, with D possibly matching TRBD1 (6 bases). Trimming pared 7 bases from V and 3 bases from J, leaving 13 bases between. Germline V gene data show CDR1 as LNHDA and CDR2 as SQIVND (reference sequence). This CDR3 has 15 amino acids. Here the CDR3 DNA reads TGTGCCAGTACCAATGGGGGCTTTGGGGCCAACGTCCTGACTTTC. Amino acids: CASTNGGFGANVLTF.

The chain carries TRBV19 and TRBJ1-5; unclear D gene. V was shortened by 5 bases and J by 4 bases, with 6 bases between the two germline ends. This CDR3 is built from 12 residues. CDR1 is LNHDA, CDR2 SQIVND, per germline (reference sequence). The CDR3 spells CASSSTNQPQHF. The CDR3, as DNA: TGTGCCAGTAGTTCTACGAATCAGCCCCAGCATTTT.

The chain combines TRBV7-8 with TRBJ1-2, with D possibly TRBD1 on 5 matching bases. The CDR3 loop spans 15 amino acids. V was cut by 2 bases and J by 2 bases, with 12 bases left in between. Per the germline V gene, CDR1 is SGHVS and CDR2 is FQNEAQ. The CDR3 coding sequence is TGTGCCAGCAGCTTATGGGACGGGGGAAACTATGGCTACACCTTC. Its protein product is CASSLWDGGNYGYTF.